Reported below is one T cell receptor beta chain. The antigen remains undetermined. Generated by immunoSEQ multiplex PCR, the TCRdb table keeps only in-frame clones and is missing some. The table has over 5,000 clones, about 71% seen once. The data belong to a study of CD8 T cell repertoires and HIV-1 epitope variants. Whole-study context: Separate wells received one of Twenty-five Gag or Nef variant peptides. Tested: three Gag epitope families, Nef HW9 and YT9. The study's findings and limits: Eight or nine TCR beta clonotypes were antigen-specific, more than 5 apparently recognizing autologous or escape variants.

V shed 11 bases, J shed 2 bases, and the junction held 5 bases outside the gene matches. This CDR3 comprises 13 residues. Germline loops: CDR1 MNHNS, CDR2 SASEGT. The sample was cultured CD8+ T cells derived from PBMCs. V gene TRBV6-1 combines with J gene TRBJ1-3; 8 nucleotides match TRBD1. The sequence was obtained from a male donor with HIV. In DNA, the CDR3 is TGTGCCGCCTTGACAGGGGCTGGAAACACCATATATTTT. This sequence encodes CAALTGAGNTIYF.